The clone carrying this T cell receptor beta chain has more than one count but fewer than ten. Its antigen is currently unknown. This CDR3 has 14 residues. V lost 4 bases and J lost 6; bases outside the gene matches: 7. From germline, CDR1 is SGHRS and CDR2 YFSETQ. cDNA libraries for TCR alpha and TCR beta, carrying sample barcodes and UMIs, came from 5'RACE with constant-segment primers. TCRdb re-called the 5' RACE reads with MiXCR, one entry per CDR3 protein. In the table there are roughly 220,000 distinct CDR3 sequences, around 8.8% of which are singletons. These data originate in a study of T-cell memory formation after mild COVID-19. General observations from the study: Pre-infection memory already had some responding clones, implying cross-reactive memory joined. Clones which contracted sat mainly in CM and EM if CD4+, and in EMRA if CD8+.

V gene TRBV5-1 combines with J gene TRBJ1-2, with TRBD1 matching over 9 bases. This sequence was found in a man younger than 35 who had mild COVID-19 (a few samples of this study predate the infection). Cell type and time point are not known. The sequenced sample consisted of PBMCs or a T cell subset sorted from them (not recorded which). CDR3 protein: CASSRDRARDGYTF. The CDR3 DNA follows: TGCGCCAGCAGCCGGGACAGGGCGAGGGATGGCTACACCTTC. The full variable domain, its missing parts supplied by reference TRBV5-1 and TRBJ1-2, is KAGVTQTPRYLIKTRGQQVTLSCSPISGHRSVSWYQQTPGQGLQFLFEYFSETQRNKGNFPGRFSGRQFSNSRSEMNVSTLELGDSALYLCASSRDRARDGYTFGSGTRLTVV.